This TCR beta chain was recorded in a study of Ad26.COV2.S vaccination and SARS-CoV-2 variants. On the study more broadly: The vaccine Ad26.COV2.S was put into the muscle once, or twice with 56 days between.

Data came from immunoSEQ multiplex PCR; TCRdb stores just in-frame clones and leaves some out. The sample contains hundreds of thousands of clones, 75% to 90% of which appear only once. With regard to this clone: Its antigen is unknown.

Noted treatment: some 19 received Ad26.COV2.S at low or high dose, single or two shots; roughly five received placebo; per-sample allocation not given. Following the first vaccine or placebo injection, samples were taken on day 63. Study results and limitations: Measurement of non-spike TCR breadth gave similar results in vaccine and placebo recipients.

Trimming removed 7 bases from V and 4 bases from J; junction bases left unmatched: 10. The CDR3 sequence is 16 residues long. The germline V gene encodes CDR1 KGHSH and CDR2 LQKENI. The sample here was peripheral blood, taken in a trial of Ad26.COV2.S vaccine versus placebo. The chain has TRBV18 and TRBJ2-3; TRBD1 aligns across 11 bases. The receptor's source is a person between 18 and 59 years old who received the Ad26.COV2.S COVID-19 vaccine or a placebo. The CDR3 loop reads CASFTRTGGMADTQYF. The CDR3 bases are TGTGCCAGCTTTACCCGGACAGGGGGCATGGCAGATACGCAGTATTTT.